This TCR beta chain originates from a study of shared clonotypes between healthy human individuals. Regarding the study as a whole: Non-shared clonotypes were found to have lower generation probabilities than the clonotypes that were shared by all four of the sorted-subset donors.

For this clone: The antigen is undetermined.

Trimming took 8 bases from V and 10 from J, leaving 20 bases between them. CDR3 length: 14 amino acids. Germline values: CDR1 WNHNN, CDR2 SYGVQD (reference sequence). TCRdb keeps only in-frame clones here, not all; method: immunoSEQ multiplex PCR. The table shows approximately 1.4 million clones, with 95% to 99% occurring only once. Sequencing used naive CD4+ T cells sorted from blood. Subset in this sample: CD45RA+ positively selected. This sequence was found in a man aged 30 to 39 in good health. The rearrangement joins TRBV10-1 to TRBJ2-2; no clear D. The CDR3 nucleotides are TGCGCCAGCCATGACTCCGACTCCGACGAGGAGCTGTTTTTT. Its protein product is CASHDSDSDEELFF.